The 16 T cell receptor beta chains presented below share a single source sample, sequenced in a study of blood T cell repertoires in COVID-19. Profiled with immunoSEQ multiplex PCR; TCRdb holds only in-frame clones, not every one. Of over 250,000 clones in the sample, roughly 85% were seen once. Sequenced sample: peripheral blood. The origin of the receptors is a man aged 45-65 years with active or convalescent COVID-19.

The chain recombines TRBV18 with TRBJ2-7; 8 bases match TRBD2. V shed 2 bases, J shed 2 bases, and the junction held 5 bases outside the gene matches. The germline gives CDR1 KGHSH, CDR2 LQKENI. The CDR3 has 15 residues. DNA of the CDR3: TGTGCCAGCTCACCAGCTGCTAGCGGGCCCTACGAGCAGTACTTC. This encodes CASSPAASGPYEQYF.

The V and J genes are TRBV5-5 and TRBJ2-5; weak D call: TRBD1 (6 bases). Germline CDR1 and CDR2: SGHKS and YYEKEE (reference sequence). The CDR3 sequence is 16 residues long. V was pared by 3 bases and J by 3 bases, with 18 bases between. The CDR3 DNA reads TGTGCCAGCAGCTGGGGCCTGGGGGCAGGCGAAGAGACCCAGTACTTC. Encoded protein: CASSWGLGAGEETQYF.

This clone has more than one count but fewer than ten. The chain carries TRBV4-1 and TRBJ1-4; a weak D match, TRBD1 (5 bases). There are 15 residues in the CDR3. CDR1 and CDR2 (germline): MGHRA, YSYEKL. V was clipped by 4 bases and J by 0 bases, with 9 bases between them. The CDR3 coding sequence is TGCGCCAGCAGCCCTTGGGGGGCAACTAATGAAAAACTGTTTTTT. It encodes CASSPWGATNEKLFF.

This clone was detected once. V usage is TRBV19 and J usage is TRBJ1-1; D possibly corresponds to TRBD1 (5 bases). V lost 3 bases, J lost 5 bases, and 13 bases lay in between. The germline V gene has CDR1 LNHDA and CDR2 SQIVND (reference sequence). This CDR3 has 14 amino acids. The CDR3 protein is CASSMGEGGTEAFF. CDR3 nucleotide sequence: TGTGCCAGTAGTATGGGGGAGGGTGGGACTGAAGCTTTCTTT. Looking up the rest from reference TRBV19 and TRBJ1-1 gives the full variable domain: DGGITQSPKYLFRKEGQNVTLSCEQNLNHDAMYWYRQDPGQGLRLIYYSQIVNDFQKGDIAEGYSVSREKKESFPLTVTSAQKNPTAFYLCASSMGEGGTEAFFGQGTRLTVV.

The rearrangement uses TRBV13 and TRBJ2-7; 12 nucleotides line up with TRBD2. Losses at the gene ends were 5 bases for V and 5 bases for J; bases not matched to a gene: 7. Germline CDR1 PRHDT, CDR2 FYEKMQ (reference sequence). This CDR3 is built from 15 residues. As DNA, the CDR3 is TGTGCCAGCAGCCCTCGACTAGCGGGAGCCAACGAGCAGTACTTC. It yields the protein CASSPRLAGANEQYF.

The chain couples TRBV18 to TRBJ2-7, with D possibly being TRBD1 (6 bases). The V gene lost 3 bases and the J gene lost 3 bases, with 15 bases spanning the gap. CDR1 is KGHSH and CDR2 is LQKENI in the germline V gene. CDR3 length: 15 amino acids. The CDR3 loop is CASSPRGTGNYEQYF. The CDR3 DNA follows: TGTGCCAGCTCACCTCGGGGCACAGGGAACTACGAGCAGTACTTC.

On this clone itself: At one end, the junction sequence differs from germline, possibly due to a read error. J is TRBJ1-2 and V is TRBV5-6, with D perhaps matching TRBD1 (5 bases). The CDR3 covers 14 residues. In germline, CDR1 is SGHDT, CDR2 YYEEEE. The CDR3 DNA reads as TGTGCCAGCAGCTTGGTATCAGGGCTCGACCCCTTCCTATTC. Its protein is CASSLVSGLDPFLF.

The chain combines TRBV10-3 with TRBJ2-6; 9 nucleotides align to TRBD2. With V trimmed by 8 bases and J by 0 bases, 11 bases remained unmatched. Germline V gene sequence: CDR1 ENHRY, CDR2 SYGVKD. This CDR3 spans 18 amino acids. The CDR3 nucleotides read TGTGCCATCGGTGGGGTAGCGGGAGCCAGCTCTGGGGCCAACGTCCTGACTTTC. Translated, it gives CAIGGVAGASSGANVLTF.

This clone was found once. This chain connects TRBV4-2 to TRBJ2-3; TRBD2 agrees at 14 bases. Germline V lookup: CDR1 LGHNA, CDR2 YNFKEQ. This CDR3 comprises 18 residues. Trimming cost V 0 bases and J 7 bases; bases outside gene matches: 9. In DNA form, the CDR3 reads TGTGCCAGCAGCCAAGAGTTGACTAGCGGGAGGGCCTCTCATACGCAGTATTTT. This sequence encodes CASSQELTSGRASHTQYF.

J is TRBJ2-3 and V is TRBV2; 9 nucleotides align to TRBD1. Unmatched junction bases numbered 14, after V lost 6 bases and J lost 4 bases. This CDR3 is built from 17 residues. Germline V gene sequence: CDR1 SNHLY, CDR2 FYNNEI. The CDR3 region is CASSYGPGTGTSDTQYF. DNA of the CDR3: TGTGCCAGCAGCTATGGGCCCGGGACAGGGACATCAGATACGCAGTATTTT.

The genes are TRBV5-1 and TRBJ2-5, with 13 positions matching TRBD2. Germline V gene data show CDR1 as SGHRS and CDR2 as YFSETQ. This CDR3 spans 19 amino acids. J was trimmed by 0 bases and V by 6 bases; bases with no gene match: 14. This CDR3 reads CASTRPGLAGVANQETQYF. CDR3 nucleotide sequence: TGCGCCAGCACCAGACCCGGACTAGCGGGAGTTGCGAACCAAGAGACCCAGTACTTC. Combining the CDR3 with reference TRBV5-1 and TRBJ2-5 gives the whole variable domain KAGVTQTPRYLIKTRGQQVTLSCSPISGHRSVSWYQQTPGQGLQFLFEYFSETQRNKGNFPGRFSGRQFSNSRSEMNVSTLELGDSALYLCASTRPGLAGVANQETQYFGPGTRLLVL.

This clone was counted once. The rearrangement joins TRBV28 to TRBJ1-3, with D uncertain. Germline loops: CDR1 MDHEN, CDR2 SYDVKM. CDR3 size: 15 residues. Trimming took 1 base from V and 0 from J, leaving 7 bases between them. This chain's CDR3 is CASSLSGVSGNTIYF. DNA for the CDR3: TGTGCCAGCAGTTTATCGGGAGTCTCTGGAAACACCATATATTTT.

The chain combines TRBV6-4 with TRBJ2-1, with 10 bases fitting TRBD2. Germline V CDR1 and CDR2: MRHNA, SNTAGT. The V segment lost 5 bases and the J segment 7 bases; nucleotides outside the gene matches: 11. This CDR3 contains 16 residues. CDR3 protein: CASSRVFTSGDNEQFF. DNA of the CDR3: TGTGCCAGCAGTAGGGTCTTTACTAGCGGGGATAATGAGCAGTTCTTC.

The chain employs TRBV19 and TRBJ2-3; 9 nucleotides match TRBD2. The trim removed 4 bases at V and 3 bases at J, leaving 17 bases unmatched. Per the germline V gene, CDR1 is LNHDA and CDR2 is SQIVND (reference sequence). This CDR3 region has 19 residues. This CDR3 reads CASSNNGRGAGGRTDTQYF. The CDR3 DNA follows: TGTGCCAGTAGTAATAACGGGAGAGGAGCGGGAGGTCGGACAGATACGCAGTATTTT.

The chain carries TRBV19 and TRBJ2-1; D might be TRBD2 (6 bases). Looked up from germline, CDR1 is LNHDA and CDR2 is SQIVND (reference sequence). The CDR3 runs 15 residues. V was clipped by 5 bases and J by 7 bases, with 18 bases between them. The CDR3 coding sequence is TGTGCCAGTAGTCCCCGACTAGTAAGTTCTAATGAGCAGTTCTTC. Residues: CASSPRLVSSNEQFF.

The chain has TRBV6-6 and TRBJ2-1; 7 bases align to TRBD1. Trimming took 2 bases from V and 4 from J; bases not matched to a gene: 8. Germline lookup yields CDR1 MNHNY and CDR2 SVGAGI (reference sequence). The length of the CDR3 is 16 residues. CDR3 in amino acids: CASSYSRDSSYNEQFF. CDR3 nucleotides: TGTGCCAGCAGTTACAGCCGGGACAGTTCTTACAATGAGCAGTTCTTC.